This TCR beta chain was captured in a study of early T cells in non-severe SARS-CoV-2 infection. Trimming shortened V by 11 bases and J by 5 bases, and 10 bases separated the two germline ends. The CDR3 has 11 residues. The germline V gene has CDR1 MNHNY and CDR2 SVGAGI (reference sequence). The TCR library protocol attached unique molecular identifiers to the individual cDNA molecules. Via MiXCR, TCRdb re-called the 5' RACE reads, giving one row per CDR3 protein. Of 80,000 to 95,000 distinct CDR3 sequences in the sample, around 17% are singletons; the top ten hold approximately 5.1%. The sequenced sample was whole blood, obtained at baseline. The rearrangement joins TRBV6-6 to TRBJ1-5; D might be TRBD1 (5 bases). The source is an adult who was a healthcare worker with PCR-confirmed SARS-CoV-2 infection or an uninfected control (not recorded which). The CDR3 region has the DNA TGTGCCCTGGGGCCGGATCAGCCCCAGCATTTT. Its protein is CALGPDQPQHF.